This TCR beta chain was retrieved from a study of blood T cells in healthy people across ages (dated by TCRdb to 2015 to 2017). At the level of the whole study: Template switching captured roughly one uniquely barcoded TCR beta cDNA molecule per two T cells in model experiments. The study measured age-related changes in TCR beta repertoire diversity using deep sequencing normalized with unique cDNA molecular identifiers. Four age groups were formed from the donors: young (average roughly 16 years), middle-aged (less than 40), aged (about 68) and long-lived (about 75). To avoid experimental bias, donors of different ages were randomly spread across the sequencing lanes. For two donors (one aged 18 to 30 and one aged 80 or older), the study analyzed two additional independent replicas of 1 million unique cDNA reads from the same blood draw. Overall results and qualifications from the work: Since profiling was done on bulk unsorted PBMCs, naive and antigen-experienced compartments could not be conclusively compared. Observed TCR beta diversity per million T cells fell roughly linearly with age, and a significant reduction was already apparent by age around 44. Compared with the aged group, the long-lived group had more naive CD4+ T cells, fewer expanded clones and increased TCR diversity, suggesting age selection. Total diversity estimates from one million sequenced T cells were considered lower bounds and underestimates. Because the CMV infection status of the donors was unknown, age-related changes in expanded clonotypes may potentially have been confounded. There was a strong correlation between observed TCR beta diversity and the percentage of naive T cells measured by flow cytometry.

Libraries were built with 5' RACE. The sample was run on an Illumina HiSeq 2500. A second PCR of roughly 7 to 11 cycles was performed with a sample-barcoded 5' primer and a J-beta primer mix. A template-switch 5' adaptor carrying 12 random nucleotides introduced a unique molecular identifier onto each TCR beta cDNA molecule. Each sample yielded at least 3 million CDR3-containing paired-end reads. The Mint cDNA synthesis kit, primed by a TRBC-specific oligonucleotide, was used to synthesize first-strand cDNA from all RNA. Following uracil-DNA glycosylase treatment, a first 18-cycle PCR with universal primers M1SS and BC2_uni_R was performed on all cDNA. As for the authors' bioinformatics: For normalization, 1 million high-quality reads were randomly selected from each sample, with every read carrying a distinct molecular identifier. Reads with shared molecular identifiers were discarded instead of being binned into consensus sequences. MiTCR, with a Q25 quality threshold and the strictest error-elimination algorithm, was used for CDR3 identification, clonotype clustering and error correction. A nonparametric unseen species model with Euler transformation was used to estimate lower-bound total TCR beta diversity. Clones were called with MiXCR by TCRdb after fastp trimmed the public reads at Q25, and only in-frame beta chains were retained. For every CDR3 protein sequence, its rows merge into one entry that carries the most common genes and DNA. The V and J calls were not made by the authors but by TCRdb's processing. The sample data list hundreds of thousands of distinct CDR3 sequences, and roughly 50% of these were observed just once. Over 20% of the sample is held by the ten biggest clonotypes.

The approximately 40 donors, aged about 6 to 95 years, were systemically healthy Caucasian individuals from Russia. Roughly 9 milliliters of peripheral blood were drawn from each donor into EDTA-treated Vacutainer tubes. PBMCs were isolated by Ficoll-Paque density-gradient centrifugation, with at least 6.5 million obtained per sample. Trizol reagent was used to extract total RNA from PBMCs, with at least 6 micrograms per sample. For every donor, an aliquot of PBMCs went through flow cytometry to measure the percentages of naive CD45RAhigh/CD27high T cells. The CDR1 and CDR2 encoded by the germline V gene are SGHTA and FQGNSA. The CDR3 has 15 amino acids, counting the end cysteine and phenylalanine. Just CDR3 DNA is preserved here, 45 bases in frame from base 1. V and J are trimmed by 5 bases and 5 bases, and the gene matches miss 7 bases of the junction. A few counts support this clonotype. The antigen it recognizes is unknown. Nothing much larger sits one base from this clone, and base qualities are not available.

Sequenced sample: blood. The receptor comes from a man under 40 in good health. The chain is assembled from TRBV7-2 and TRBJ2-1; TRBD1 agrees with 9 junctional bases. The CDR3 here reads CASSPGQGLDNEQFF. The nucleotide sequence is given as TGTGCCAGCAGCCCGGGACAGGGACTCGACAATGAGCAGTTCTTC.